A selection of T cell receptor beta chains follows, all from one sample in a study of spatial heterogeneity in lung cancer. TCRdb processed the 5' RACE reads anew with MiXCR; each CDR3 protein has one entry. Found here are 50,000 to 75,000 distinct CDR3 sequences, roughly 6.4% of them singletons; the top ten hold roughly 15%. Sequences were derived from PBMCs, sampled at surgery. Receptor source: a female donor with early-stage non-small cell lung cancer. CDR3s include the opening cysteine and the closing phenylalanine or tryptophan. D genes are given only for firm matches. A row's size may be missing; if present it is once, few, many or a size class.

clone size | J gene | V gene | D gene | CDR3 protein | CDR3 DNA
. | TRBJ1-1 | TRBV4-2 | . | CASSPELGSNTEAFF | TGTGCCAGCAGCCCCGAACTTGGGTCGAACACTGAAGCTTTCTTT
. | TRBJ1-3 | TRBV14 | . | CASSQRGRFGNTIYF | TGTGCCAGCAGCCAGCGGGGTCGTTTCGGAAACACCATATATTTT
many | TRBJ1-1 | TRBV7-2 | . | CASSLAVVSTEAFF | TGTGCCAGCAGCTTAGCAGTCGTATCCACTGAAGCTTTCTTT
many | TRBJ1-2 | TRBV12-3/TRBV12-4 | . | CASSLSGYTF | TGTGCCAGCAGTTTAAGTGGCTACACCTTC
. | TRBJ1-5 | TRBV20-1 | . | CSASNYAGWMGNQPQHF | TGCAGTGCTAGTAATTATGCAGGGTGGATGGGCAATCAGCCCCAGCATTTT
few | TRBJ1-3 | TRBV15 | . | CATSRGPFSGNTIYF | TGTGCCACCAGCCGCGGGCCCTTCTCTGGAAACACCATATATTTT
many | TRBJ1-4 | TRBV6-1 | . | CASSPTGTTSTNEKLFF | TGTGCCAGCAGTCCAACGGGAACGACCTCAACTAATGAAAAACTGTTTTTT
many | TRBJ1-5 | TRBV2 | . | CASSLVGRESPQHF | TGTGCCAGCAGCTTAGTTGGACGCGAATCGCCCCAGCATTTT
many | TRBJ1-1 | TRBV20-1 | TRBD1 | CSAVQGLGSSAFF | TGCAGTGCCGTACAGGGGCTGGGGAGTTCAGCTTTCTTT
few | TRBJ2-4 | TRBV5-1 | TRBD2 | CASSFTGGVDIQYF | TGCGCCAGCAGCTTCACGGGAGGAGTGGACATTCAGTACTTC
few | TRBJ1-1 | TRBV12-5 | TRBD1 | CASGRDDRENTEAFF | TGTGCTAGTGGGCGGGATGACAGGGAGAACACTGAAGCTTTCTTT
many | TRBJ2-2 | TRBV28 | . | CAGREAGNTGELFF | TGTGCCGGACGCGAAGCGGGGAACACCGGGGAGCTGTTTTTT
many | TRBJ2-5 | TRBV3-1 | . | CASSLRSTGGVQETQYF | TGTGCCAGCAGCCTTCGATCGACAGGTGGGGTCCAAGAGACCCAGTACTTC
many | TRBJ2-3 | TRBV24-1 | . | CATSDFALTDTQYF | TGTGCCACCAGTGATTTCGCCCTCACAGATACGCAGTATTTT
many | TRBJ2-3 | TRBV7-2 | . | CASSFLTDTQYF | TGTGCCAGCAGCTTTCTCACAGATACGCAGTATTTT
. | TRBJ1-2 | TRBV19 | TRBD1 | CASSPGDRGHTF | TGTGCCAGTAGCCCCGGGGACAGGGGCCACACCTTC
. | TRBJ1-1 | TRBV5-1 | . | CASSPLGGGTEAFF | TGCGCCAGCAGCCCCCTTGGGGGTGGCACTGAAGCTTTCTTT
many | TRBJ1-1 | TRBV29-1 | . | CSVVRGAGTEAFF | TGCAGCGTTGTTCGGGGGGCTGGGACTGAAGCTTTCTTT
many | TRBJ1-1 | TRBV29-1 | TRBD1 | CSVVGTGGDQNTEAFF | TGCAGCGTCGTTGGGACAGGGGGCGATCAGAACACTGAAGCTTTCTTT
many | TRBJ2-1 | TRBV18 | TRBD1 | CASSPNWDSEQFF | TGTGCCAGCTCACCGAATTGGGACAGTGAGCAGTTCTTC
many | TRBJ2-1 | TRBV20-1 | . | CRVDSYGGNEQFF | TGCAGGGTCGACTCGTACGGTGGGAATGAGCAGTTCTTC
many | TRBJ1-1 | TRBV3-1 | . | CASSQEQARAFF | TGTGCCAGCAGCCAAGAACAAGCGAGAGCTTTCTTT
. | TRBJ2-1 | TRBV28 | TRBD2 | CASPPSGGAKSYNEQFF | TGTGCCAGTCCTCCTAGCGGGGGGGCGAAGTCCTACAATGAGCAGTTCTTC
many | TRBJ1-4 | TRBV6-6 | . | CASNPGTNEKLFF | TGTGCCAGTAACCCAGGAACTAATGAAAAACTGTTTTTT
few | TRBJ1-5 | TRBV11-2 | . | CASSSGVSNQPQHF | TGTGCCAGCAGCTCAGGGGTAAGCAATCAGCCCCAGCATTTT
many | TRBJ2-3 | TRBV18 | . | CASSPRDGTDTQYF | TGTGCCAGCTCACCCCGGGACGGGACAGATACGCAGTATTTT
many | TRBJ1-2 | TRBV27 | . | CASSQLGDGYTF | TGTGCCAGCAGTCAGCTTGGAGATGGCTACACCTTC
. | TRBJ1-5 | TRBV20-1 | . | CSATRAGDQPQHF | TGCAGTGCTACTCGGGCAGGGGATCAGCCCCAGCATTTT
many | TRBJ2-1 | TRBV30 | TRBD2 | CAGSFPGLATYNEQFF | TGTGCCGGTTCATTTCCGGGACTAGCAACTTACAATGAGCAGTTCTTC
many | TRBJ1-1 | TRBV12-3/TRBV12-4 | . | CASRPLGGRQAFF | TGTGCCAGCAGGCCGTTGGGGGGCCGGCAAGCTTTCTTT
few | TRBJ2-5 | TRBV11-2 | TRBD1 | CASSRGGTGGKETQYF | TGTGCCAGCAGCCGCGGCGGGACAGGGGGTAAAGAGACCCAGTACTTC
. | TRBJ2-1 | TRBV5-1 | TRBD2 | CASSASGEPYNEQFF | TGCGCCAGTAGCGCTAGCGGTGAACCCTACAATGAGCAGTTCTTC
few | TRBJ2-7 | TRBV7-2 | TRBD2 | CASSLGREKEQYF | TGTGCCAGCAGCTTAGGGCGGGAGAAGGAGCAGTACTTC
. | TRBJ1-4 | TRBV5-1 | . | CASSLRRNNEKLFF | TGCGCCAGCAGCTTGAGACGGAACAATGAAAAACTGTTTTTT
many | TRBJ1-2 | TRBV9 | TRBD1 | CASSETGDNYGYTF | TGTGCCAGCAGCGAAACAGGGGACAACTATGGCTACACCTTC
. | TRBJ1-3 | TRBV7-9 | . | CASSLLGGSVSGNTIYF | TGTGCCAGCAGCTTATTGGGGGGGAGCGTCTCTGGAAACACCATATATTTT
many | TRBJ1-6 | TRBV7-6 | . | CASSLAETETNSPLHF | TGTGCCAGCAGCTTAGCGGAGACAGAAACCAATTCACCCCTCCACTTT
many | TRBJ2-1 | TRBV5-1 | . | CASSPLGSFSSYNEQFF | TGCGCCAGCAGCCCCTTGGGGAGTTTCAGCTCCTACAATGAGCAGTTCTTC
many | TRBJ1-1 | TRBV12-3/TRBV12-4 | . | CASSEGGAFF | TGTGCCAGCAGTGAGGGTGGAGCTTTCTTT
many | TRBJ2-4 | TRBV29-1 | . | CSVVVGGKNIQYF | TGCAGCGTTGTAGTGGGCGGAAAAAACATTCAGTACTTC
many | TRBJ2-2 | TRBV2 | . | CASSVGTARGTGELFF | TGTGCCAGCAGTGTTGGGACGGCCCGTGGCACCGGGGAGCTGTTTTTT
many | TRBJ1-1 | TRBV28 | . | CASSLFENTEAFF | TGTGCCAGCAGTTTATTTGAGAACACTGAAGCTTTCTTT
. | TRBJ2-1 | TRBV7-2 | . | CASSLGQVGEQFF | TGTGCCAGCAGCTTAGGACAGGTCGGGGAGCAGTTCTTC
many | TRBJ2-5 | TRBV9 | TRBD2 | CASSLDPSGSGETQYF | TGTGCCAGCAGCCTCGACCCTAGCGGGAGCGGAGAGACCCAGTACTTC